This TCR beta chain is drawn from a study of OX40 agonist ivuxolimab in advanced cancers. About this clone itself: Its matching antigen is unknown.

Here immunoSEQ multiplex PCR was the method, and the copy in TCRdb shows in-frame clones only, minus some. This table holds around 100,000 clones, approximately 95% found once. The study's findings and limits: Within 6 weeks, CD4+ and CD8+ blood T cells expanded clonally at 0.1 to 3.0 mg/kg. It was not determined which antigens were specifically recognized by the peripheral T cells that had undergone clonal expansion.

Germline V gene sequence: CDR1 MNHEY, CDR2 SMNVEV (reference sequence). V lost 1 base and J lost 3; bases outside the gene matches: 4. CDR3 length: 16 residues. The source is an adult with an advanced solid tumor such as melanoma, head and neck, liver or kidney cancer. The sample in question was CD4+ or CD8+ T cells sorted from blood, obtained in a trial of the OX40 agonist ivuxolimab. The rearrangement uses TRBV27 and TRBJ2-3; 10 bases are shared with TRBD2. As DNA, the CDR3 is TGTGCCAGCAGTTTATTCGCTAGCGGGGGAACAGATACGCAGTATTTT. It codes for CASSLFASGGTDTQYF.